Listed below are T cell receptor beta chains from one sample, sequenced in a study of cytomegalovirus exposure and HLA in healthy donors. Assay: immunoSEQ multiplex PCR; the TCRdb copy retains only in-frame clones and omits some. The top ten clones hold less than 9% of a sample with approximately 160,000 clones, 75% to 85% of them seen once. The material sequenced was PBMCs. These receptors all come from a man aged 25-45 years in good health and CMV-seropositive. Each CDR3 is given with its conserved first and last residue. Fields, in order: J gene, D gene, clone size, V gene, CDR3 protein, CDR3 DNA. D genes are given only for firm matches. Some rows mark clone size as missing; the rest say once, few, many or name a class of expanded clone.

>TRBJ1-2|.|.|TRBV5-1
CASSLVDSAYGYTF
TGCGCCAGCAGCTTGGTGGACAGTGCATATGGCTACACCTTC
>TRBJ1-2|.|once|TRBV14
CASSLGLSGGYTF
TGTGCCAGCAGCCTTGGCCTGAGCGGTGGCTACACCTTC
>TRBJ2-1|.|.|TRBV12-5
CASDTGRGPYNEQFF
TGTGCTAGTGACACGGGAAGAGGGCCCTACAATGAGCAGTTCTTC
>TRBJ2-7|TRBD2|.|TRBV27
CASSFGGGSYEQYF
TGTGCCAGCAGTTTCGGGGGGGGCTCCTACGAGCAGTACTTC
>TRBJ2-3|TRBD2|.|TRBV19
CASSGRLAGSVDTQYF
TGTGCCAGTAGTGGGAGACTAGCGGGGTCGGTCGATACGCAGTATTTT
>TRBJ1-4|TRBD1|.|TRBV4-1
CASSPGTGGEKLFF
TGCGCCAGCAGCCCCGGGACAGGGGGTGAAAAACTGTTTTTT
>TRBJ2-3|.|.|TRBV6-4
CASSDATGDTDTQYF
TGTGCCAGCAGTGATGCGACGGGAGACACAGATACGCAGTATTTT
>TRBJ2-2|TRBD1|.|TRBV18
CASSPPSLSRDRNTGELFF
TGTGCCAGCTCACCACCGTCATTAAGCCGGGACAGGAACACCGGGGAGCTGTTTTTT
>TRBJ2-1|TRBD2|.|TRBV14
CASSPRDYYNEQFF
TGTGCCAGCAGCCCCCGGGACTACTACAATGAGCAGTTCTTC
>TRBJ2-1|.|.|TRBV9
CASRGSGSSYNEQFF
TGTGCCAGCAGGGGGTCCGGGAGCTCCTACAATGAGCAGTTCTTC
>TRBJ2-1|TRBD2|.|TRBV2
CASSNPGGRPYNEQFF
TGTGCCAGCAGTAACCCTGGCGGGAGACCCTACAATGAGCAGTTCTTC
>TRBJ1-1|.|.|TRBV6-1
CASTRGNTEAFF
TGTGCCAGCACACGGGGGAACACTGAAGCTTTCTTT